This TCR beta chain was found in a study of control samples from healthy donors and cancer patients. The assay was immunoSEQ multiplex PCR, and TCRdb's table has in-frame clones only and misses some. The sample lists roughly 160,000 clones; approximately 94% were seen once. In germline, CDR1 is GTSNPN, CDR2 SVGIG (reference sequence). The CDR3 length is 17 residues. The V gene end was trimmed by 2 bases and the J gene end by 4 bases; junction bases not matched to a gene: 14. Sequences were obtained from PBMCs. The sequence came from a man in his sixties with colorectal cancer. The chain recombines TRBV30 with TRBJ2-1, with 7 nucleotides matching TRBD2. CDR3 sequence (DNA): TGTGCCTGGAGTACCGGGGGGTCGGCGGGGAAGTACAATGAGCAGTTCTTC. It codes for CAWSTGGSAGKYNEQFF.